This T cell receptor beta chain was captured by sequencing in a study of shared clonotypes between healthy human individuals. Across the study: Per-donor plates numbered three CD4 naive, three CD4 memory, two CD8 naive and one CD8 memory.

This CDR3 spans 15 amino acids. CDR1 is LNHDA and CDR2 is SQIVND in the germline V gene (reference sequence). V lost 9 bases and J lost 0; bases outside the gene matches: 5. Clones were sequenced by immunoSEQ multiplex PCR, and TCRdb holds only the in-frame ones, with some missing. The data contain more than 2,000,000 clones, 90% to 95% of them singletons. Input material: naive CD4+ T cells sorted from blood. The subset: CD45RA+ positively selected. The chain links TRBV19 to TRBJ1-6, with 7 bases fitting TRBD1. The TCR originated in a young man in good health. In DNA, the CDR3 is TGTGCCAGCCAACAGGGGAGCTCCTATAATTCACCCCTCCACTTT. Translated, it gives CASQQGSSYNSPLHF.